The T cell receptor (beta chain) under discussion was sequenced for a study of cytomegalovirus exposure and HLA in healthy donors. General study results and limits: Under in vitro conditions, a few CMV-associated chains were confirmed as specific for CMV antigens. A later analysis found most CMV-associated TCR beta chains apparently HLA-restricted. In an earlier analysis, about 90% or about 30%: the productive usage of most TCR beta V segments. Follow-up analysis seemed to connect common viral pathogens with several of the most significant clusters identified.

Germline values: CDR1 MDHEN, CDR2 SYDVKM. Trimming took 3 bases from V and 3 from J, leaving 14 bases between them. The CDR3 loop spans 15 amino acids. In the case of this clone: What it recognizes is unknown.

It was with 60 Vbeta and 13 Jbeta primers that the PCR ran. The table came from immunoSEQ multiplex PCR; TCRdb's copy has only in-frame clones and leaves some out. The sample comprises 140,000 or so clones, 70% to 85% of which are singletons, and approximately 9.7% rests with the top ten. This sequence was found in a woman in her fifties or sixties in good health and CMV-seropositive. The sequenced material came from PBMCs. This chain connects TRBV28 to TRBJ1-1; TRBD1 is a possible D gene (5 bases). CDR3 in amino acids: CASSLPGLGDTEAFF. DNA of the CDR3: TGTGCCAGCAGTTTGCCAGGACTAGGGGACACTGAAGCTTTCTTT.